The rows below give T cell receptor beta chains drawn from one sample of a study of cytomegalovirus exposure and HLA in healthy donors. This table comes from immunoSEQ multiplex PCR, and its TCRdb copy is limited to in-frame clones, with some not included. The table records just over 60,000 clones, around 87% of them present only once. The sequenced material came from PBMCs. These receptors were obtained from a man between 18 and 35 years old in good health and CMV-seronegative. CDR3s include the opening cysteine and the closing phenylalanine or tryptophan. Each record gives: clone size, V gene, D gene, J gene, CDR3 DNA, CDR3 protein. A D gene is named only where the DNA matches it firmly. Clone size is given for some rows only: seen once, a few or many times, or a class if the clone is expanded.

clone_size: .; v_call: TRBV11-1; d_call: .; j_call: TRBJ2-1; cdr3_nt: TGTGCCAGCAGTCCCGGCTCGGGTGAGCAGTTCTTC; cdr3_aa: CASSPGSGEQFF
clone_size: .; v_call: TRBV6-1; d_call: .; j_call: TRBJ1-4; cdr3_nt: TGTGCCAGCGCCGAAAACCAGGGGTGGGAAAAACTGTTTTTT; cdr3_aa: CASAENQGWEKLFF
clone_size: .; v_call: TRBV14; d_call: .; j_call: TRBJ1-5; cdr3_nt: TGTGCCAGCAGTGGGAGTAATAGCAATCAGCCCCAGCATTTT; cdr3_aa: CASSGSNSNQPQHF
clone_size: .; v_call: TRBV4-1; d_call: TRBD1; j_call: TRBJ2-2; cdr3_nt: TGCGCCAGCAGCCATGACAGGGGCCGGACCGGGGAGCTGTTTTTT; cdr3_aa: CASSHDRGRTGELFF
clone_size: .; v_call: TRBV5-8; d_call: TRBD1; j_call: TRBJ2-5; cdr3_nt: TGTGCCAGCAGCCCTACAGGGGCTCCCCGGGGAGAGACCCAGTACTTC; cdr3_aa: CASSPTGAPRGETQYF
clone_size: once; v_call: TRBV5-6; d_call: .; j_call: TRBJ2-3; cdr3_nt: TGTGCCAGCAGCTTCCGTACAGGGTCGGCAGATACGCAGTATTTT; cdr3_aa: CASSFRTGSADTQYF
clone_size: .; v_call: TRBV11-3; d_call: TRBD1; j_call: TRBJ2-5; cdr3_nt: TGTGCCAGCAGCTCTCAGGGGGCCGTTGAGACCCAGTACTTC; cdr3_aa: CASSSQGAVETQYF
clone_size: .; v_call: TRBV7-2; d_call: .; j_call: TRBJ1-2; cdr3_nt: TGTGCCAGCAGATCCGACAGGAGCTATGGCTACACCTTC; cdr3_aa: CASRSDRSYGYTF
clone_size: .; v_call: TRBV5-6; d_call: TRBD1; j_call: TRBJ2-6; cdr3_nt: TGTGCCAGCAGCCGAATCTACAGGGGTCCTGGGGCCAACGTCCTGACTTTC; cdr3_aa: CASSRIYRGPGANVLTF
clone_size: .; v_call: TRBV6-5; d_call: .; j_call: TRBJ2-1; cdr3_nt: TGTGCCAGCACCCGGACGGGGGACGATGAGCAGTTCTTC; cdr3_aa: CASTRTGDDEQFF
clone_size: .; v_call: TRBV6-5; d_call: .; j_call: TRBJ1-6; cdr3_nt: TGTGCCAGCAGCCGCGGAGCCAGGGGCAATTCACCCCTCCACTTT; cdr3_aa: CASSRGARGNSPLHF
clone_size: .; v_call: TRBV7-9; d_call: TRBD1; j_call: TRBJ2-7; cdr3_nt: TGTGCCAGCAGCTTACTGGGTTTGGACAGGGCTGGAGTCTACGAGCAGTACTTC; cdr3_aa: CASSLLGLDRAGVYEQYF
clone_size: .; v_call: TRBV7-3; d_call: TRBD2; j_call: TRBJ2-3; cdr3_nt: TGTGCCAGCAGCCTGGGTGGGGCGGGGGTCGATACGCAGTATTTT; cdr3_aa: CASSLGGAGVDTQYF
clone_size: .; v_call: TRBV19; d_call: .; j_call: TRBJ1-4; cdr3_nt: TGTGCCAGTAGTCGAAACAGGGACCAAGAACTGTTTTTT; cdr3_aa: CASSRNRDQELFF
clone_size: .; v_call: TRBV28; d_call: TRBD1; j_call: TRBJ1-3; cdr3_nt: TGTGCCAGCAGCCCGACAGGGGTCGGAAACACCATATATTTT; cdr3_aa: CASSPTGVGNTIYF
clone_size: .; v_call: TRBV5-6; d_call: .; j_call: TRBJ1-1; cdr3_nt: TGTGCCAGCAGCTTGGCAGGGGCGAACACTGAAGCTTTCTTT; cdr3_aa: CASSLAGANTEAFF
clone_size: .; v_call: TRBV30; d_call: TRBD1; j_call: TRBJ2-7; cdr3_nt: TGTGCCTGGAGTGTACGTGGGACAGGCCTTAGCTACGAGCAGTACTTC; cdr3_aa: CAWSVRGTGLSYEQYF
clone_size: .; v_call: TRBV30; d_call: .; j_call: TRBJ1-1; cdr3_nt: TGTGCCTGGACCAAGCCGAACGCCGGGAACACTGAAGCTTTCTTT; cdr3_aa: CAWTKPNAGNTEAFF
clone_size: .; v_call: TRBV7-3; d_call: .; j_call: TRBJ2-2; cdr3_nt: TGTGCCAGCAGCTCGTCGGGTGAGCTGTTTTTT; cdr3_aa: CASSSSGELFF
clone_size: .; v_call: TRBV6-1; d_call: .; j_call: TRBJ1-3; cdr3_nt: TGTGCCAGCCTACAGGGCCACTCTGGAAACACCATATATTTT; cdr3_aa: CASLQGHSGNTIYF
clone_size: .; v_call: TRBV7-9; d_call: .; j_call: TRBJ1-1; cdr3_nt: TGTGCCAGCAGCTTGGGGCCCATGAACACTGAAGCTTTCTTT; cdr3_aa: CASSLGPMNTEAFF
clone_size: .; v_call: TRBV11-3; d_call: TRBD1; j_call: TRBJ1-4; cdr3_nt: TGTGCCAGCAGCTGGGGGGGACAGGGGAGCGAAAAACTGTTTTTT; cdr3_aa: CASSWGGQGSEKLFF
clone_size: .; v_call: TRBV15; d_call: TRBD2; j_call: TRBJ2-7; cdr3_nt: TGTGCCACCAGCAGCCCTAGCGGGGGCGAGCAGTACTTC; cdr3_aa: CATSSPSGGEQYF
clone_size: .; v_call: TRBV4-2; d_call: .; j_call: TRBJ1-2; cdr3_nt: TGTGCCAGCAGCCAAGACGCTGCGAGAAGCTACACCTTC; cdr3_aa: CASSQDAARSYTF
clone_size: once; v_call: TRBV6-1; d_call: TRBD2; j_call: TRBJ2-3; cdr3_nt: TGTGCCAGCAGTGCCGGTGGGAGCGGGGTTACAGATACGCAGTATTTT; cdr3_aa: CASSAGGSGVTDTQYF
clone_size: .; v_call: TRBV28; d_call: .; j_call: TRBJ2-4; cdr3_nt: TGTGCCAGCAGCCTCCTAGCCAAAAACATTCAGTACTTC; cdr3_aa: CASSLLAKNIQYF
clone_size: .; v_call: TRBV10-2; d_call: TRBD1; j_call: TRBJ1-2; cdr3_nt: TGCGCCAGCAGTAATGGTGGGGACAGCTATGGCTACACCTTC; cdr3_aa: CASSNGGDSYGYTF
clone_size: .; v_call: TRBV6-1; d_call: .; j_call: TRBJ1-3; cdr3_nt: TGTGCCAGCACCAGTAACAGGCACTCTGGAAACACCATATATTTT; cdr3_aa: CASTSNRHSGNTIYF
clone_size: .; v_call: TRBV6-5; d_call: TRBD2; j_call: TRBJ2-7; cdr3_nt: TGTGCCAGCAGTCTAGCGGGGGGGCCTTACGAGCAGTACTTC; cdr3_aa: CASSLAGGPYEQYF
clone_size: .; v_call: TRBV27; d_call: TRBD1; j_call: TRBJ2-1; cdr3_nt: TGTGCCAGCAGTAACACAGGGGATTTCGATGAGCAGTTCTTC; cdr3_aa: CASSNTGDFDEQFF
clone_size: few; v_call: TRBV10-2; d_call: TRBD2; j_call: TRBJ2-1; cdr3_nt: TGCGCCAGCAGTGCCGCCTTGACTAGCGGCGATGAGCAGTTCTTC; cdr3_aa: CASSAALTSGDEQFF
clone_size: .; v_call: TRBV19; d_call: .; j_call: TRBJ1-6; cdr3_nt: TGTGCCAGTAGGGACTTGAATTCACCCCTCCACTTT; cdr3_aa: CASRDLNSPLHF
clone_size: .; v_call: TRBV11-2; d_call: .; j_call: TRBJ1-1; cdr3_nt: TGTGCCAGCAGCTTAGCCGGGGCTGAAGCTTTCTTT; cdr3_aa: CASSLAGAEAFF
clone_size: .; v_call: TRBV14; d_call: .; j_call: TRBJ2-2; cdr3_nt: TGTGCCAGCAGCCCCCTGGGGCCCGGGGAGCTGTTTTTT; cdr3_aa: CASSPLGPGELFF
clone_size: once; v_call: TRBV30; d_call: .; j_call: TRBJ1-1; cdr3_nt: TGTGCCTGGAGTTTTTCTTCGAACACTGAAGCTTTCTTT; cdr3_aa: CAWSFSSNTEAFF
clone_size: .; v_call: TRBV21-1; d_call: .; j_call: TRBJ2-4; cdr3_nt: TGTGCCAGCAGCAAATACAGGACGATAGCCAAAAACATTCAGTACTTC; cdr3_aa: CASSKYRTIAKNIQYF
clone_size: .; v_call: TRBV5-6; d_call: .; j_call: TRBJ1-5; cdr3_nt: TGTGCCAGCAGCTTCCGCGGCGGGTTCGTTAGCAATCAGCCCCAGCATTTT; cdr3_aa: CASSFRGGFVSNQPQHF
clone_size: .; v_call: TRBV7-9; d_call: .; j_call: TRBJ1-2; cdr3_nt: TGTGCCAGCAGCTTAGCCTCAGGGAATGGCTACACCTTC; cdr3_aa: CASSLASGNGYTF
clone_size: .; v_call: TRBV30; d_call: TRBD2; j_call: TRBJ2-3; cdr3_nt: TGTGCCTGGATACGGGAGGCAGATACGCAGTATTTT; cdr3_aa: CAWIREADTQYF
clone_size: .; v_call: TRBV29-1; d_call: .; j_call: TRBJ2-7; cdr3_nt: TGCAGCGTTGAAGATTTACGGTCAGGGGGGTCCTACGAGCAGTACTTC; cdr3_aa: CSVEDLRSGGSYEQYF
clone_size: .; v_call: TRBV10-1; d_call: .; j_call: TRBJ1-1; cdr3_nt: TGCGCCAGCAGTGACGACCCGGGAGAAGAACCTGAAGCTTTCTTT; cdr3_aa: CASSDDPGEEPEAFF
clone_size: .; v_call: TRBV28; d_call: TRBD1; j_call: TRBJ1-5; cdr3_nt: TGTGCCAGTCTAACAGGGGTAAATCAGCCCCAGCATTTT; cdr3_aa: CASLTGVNQPQHF
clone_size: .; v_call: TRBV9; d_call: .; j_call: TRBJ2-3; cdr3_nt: TGTGCCAGCAGCGTAGGGGTAGGGGGAGATACGCAGTATTTT; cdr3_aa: CASSVGVGGDTQYF
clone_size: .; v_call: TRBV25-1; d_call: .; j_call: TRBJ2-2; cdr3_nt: TGTGCCAGCAGGGAGCACGGTCCCGGGGAGCTGTTTTTT; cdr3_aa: CASREHGPGELFF
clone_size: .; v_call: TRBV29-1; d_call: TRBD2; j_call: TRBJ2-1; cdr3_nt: TGCAGCGTGGCAGGCCAGCGGGGATACAATGAGCAGTTCTTC; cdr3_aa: CSVAGQRGYNEQFF
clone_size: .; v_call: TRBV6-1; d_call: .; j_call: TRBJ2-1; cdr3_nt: TGTGCCAGCAGTGAAAATCGGCAGGGTACCTACAATGAGCAGTTCTTC; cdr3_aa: CASSENRQGTYNEQFF
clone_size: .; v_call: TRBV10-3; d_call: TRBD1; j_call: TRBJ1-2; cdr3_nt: TGTGCCATCAGCCTAGGGCAGGGGGACTATGGCTACACCTTC; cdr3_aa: CAISLGQGDYGYTF
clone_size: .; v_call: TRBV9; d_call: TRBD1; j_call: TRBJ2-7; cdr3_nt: TGTGCCAGCAGCGGAGACGGGACAGGGCTCTACGAGCAGTACTTC; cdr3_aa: CASSGDGTGLYEQYF
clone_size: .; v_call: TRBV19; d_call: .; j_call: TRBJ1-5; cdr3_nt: TGTGCCAGTAGTATCCGGGGGGACAATCAGCCCCAGCATTTT; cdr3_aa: CASSIRGDNQPQHF
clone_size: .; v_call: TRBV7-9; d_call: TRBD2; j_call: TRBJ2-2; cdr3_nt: TGTGCCAGCAGCTTCGCTAGCGGGGGGCTTTACACCGGGGAGCTGTTTTTT; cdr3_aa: CASSFASGGLYTGELFF
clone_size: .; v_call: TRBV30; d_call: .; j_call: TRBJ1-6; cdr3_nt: TGTGCCTGGAGTGCCGTTATAGGCGGTTCACCCCTCCACTTT; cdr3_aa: CAWSAVIGGSPLHF
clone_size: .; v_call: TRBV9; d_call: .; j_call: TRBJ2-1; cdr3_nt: TGTGCCAGCAGCGTAGGGGGCGGTGAGCAGTTCTTC; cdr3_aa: CASSVGGGEQFF
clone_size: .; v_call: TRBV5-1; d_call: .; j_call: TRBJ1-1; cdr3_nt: TGCGCCAGCAGCTTGCAGGGGTGGAACACTGAAGCTTTCTTT; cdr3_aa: CASSLQGWNTEAFF
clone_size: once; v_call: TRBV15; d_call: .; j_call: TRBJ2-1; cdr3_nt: TGTGCCACCAGCAGAGATGGACAGAACTACAATGAGCAGTTCTTC; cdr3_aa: CATSRDGQNYNEQFF